This section outlines one T cell receptor beta chain sequence together with its context. Its antigen is unidentified. These data are taken from a study of a mutant IDH1 vaccine in newly diagnosed glioma. On the study more broadly: Radiotherapy, temozolomide, or both had been given previously, and both were given to most.

Libraries were prepared by immunoSEQ multiplex PCR; TCRdb keeps only in-frame clonotypes and omits some of them. The sample shows tens of thousands of clones, almost 85% of them seen only once. Time point meaning: week 35, safety follow-up. The content of each vaccine dose was 300 ug of mutant IDH1 20-mer peptide, and topical imiquimod accompanied it. New IDH1-mutant, ATRX-lost WHO grade 3 or 4 astrocytomas occurred in donors. The CDR3 covers 14 residues. Looked up from germline, CDR1 is MNHNS and CDR2 is SASEGT. V shed 7 bases and J 5 bases; nucleotides not matched to a gene: 5. The chain employs TRBV6-1 and TRBJ1-4; TRBD1 matches at 9 bases. This sample comprised PBMCs, obtained from a glioma patient whose treatment included an IDH1 peptide vaccine. The TCR was taken from a man aged 18-30 years with glioma. CDR3 nucleotides: TGTGCCAGCATTAGAGACAGGGGGAATGAAAAACTGTTTTTT. This encodes CASIRDRGNEKLFF.